These T cell receptor beta chains were read from a single sample in a study of PD-L1 blockade in urothelial cancer. Clones were sequenced by immunoSEQ multiplex PCR, and TCRdb holds only the in-frame ones, with some missing. The sample yields approximately 110,000 clones, 75% to 95% seen once. The specimen was PBMCs, collected around atezolizumab (anti-PD-L1) treatment. Source of these receptors: a man aged 55 to 70 with urothelial cancer. Each CDR3 is given with its conserved first and last residue. The order of the fields is J gene, clone size, D gene, V gene, CDR3 DNA, CDR3 protein. The D gene is left open where the match is weak. Size is omitted from some rows. Given values are once, few, many or a class for expanded clones.

TRBJ2-2	-	TRBD2	TRBV7-2	TGTGCCAGCAGCGTCCGAGGGACTAGCGGGGGCACCGGGGAGCTGTTTTTT	CASSVRGTSGGTGELFF
TRBJ1-5	-	-	TRBV19	TGTGCCAGTAGTATAGAGAGGAGGGGACTAGTACGCAAGCAGCCCCAGCATTTT	CASSIERRGLVRKQPQHF
TRBJ1-1	once	-	TRBV29-1	TGCAGCGTCGTTGGACAACTCAACACTGAAGCTTTCTTT	CSVVGQLNTEAFF
TRBJ2-5	-	-	TRBV7-2	TGTGCCAGCAGTGACCCGGGACTTCCAGAAGAGACCCAGTACTTC	CASSDPGLPEETQYF
TRBJ1-5	-	-	TRBV30	TGTGCCTGGAGTCTACAGGGCCCCCAGCCCCAGCATTTT	CAWSLQGPQPQHF
TRBJ2-1	-	-	TRBV7-2	TGTGCCAGCAGCTTATCAAGTTCAAGTGGGAGGCAGTTCTTC	CASSLSSSSGRQFF
TRBJ1-3	-	-	TRBV30	TGTGCCTGGACCCCGGGCTCTGGAAACACCATATATTTT	CAWTPGSGNTIYF
TRBJ2-7	once	TRBD1	TRBV5-1	TGCGCCAGCAGCTTGGGACAGGGAAACTCCGAGCAGTACTTC	CASSLGQGNSEQYF
TRBJ2-5	-	TRBD1	TRBV15	TGTGCCACCAGCAGGACAAACAGGGGGTTAGAGACCCAGTACTTC	CATSRTNRGLETQYF
TRBJ2-5	-	-	TRBV10-3	TGTGCCATCAGTGAGTCCACAGAAGAGACCCAGTACTTC	CAISESTEETQYF
TRBJ2-2	-	-	TRBV2	TGTGCCAGCAGTGAAGCGAAGAGCACCGGGGAGCTGTTTTTT	CASSEAKSTGELFF
TRBJ1-2	-	-	TRBV28	TGTGCCAGCAGTTTAGCAGATGGCTACACCTTC	CASSLADGYTF
TRBJ2-3	-	TRBD2	TRBV5-1	TGCGCCAGCAGCGGGGGACTAGCGGAATCAGATACGCAGTATTTT	CASSGGLAESDTQYF
TRBJ2-1	-	-	TRBV18	TGTGCCAGCTCCCCCGGAGGGCCCCTAGGCAATGAGCAGTTCTTC	CASSPGGPLGNEQFF
TRBJ1-1	-	-	TRBV19	TGTGCCAGTAGTTTCGAGACAGGTGTGAACACTGAAGCTTTCTTT	CASSFETGVNTEAFF
TRBJ2-4	-	-	TRBV4-2	TGTGCCAGCAGCCAGCTTCTGGGGCGGGACAAAAACATTCAGTACTTC	CASSQLLGRDKNIQYF
TRBJ2-5	-	TRBD2	TRBV4-1	TGCGCCAGCAGCCACCGGACTAGCGGGGTCCAAGAGACCCAGTACTTC	CASSHRTSGVQETQYF
TRBJ2-7	-	-	TRBV7-9	TGTGCCAGCAGCTCCCGGACTCGGCCCTACGAGCAGTACTTC	CASSSRTRPYEQYF
TRBJ1-1	once	-	TRBV10-1	TGCGCCAGCAGCCGCCAGTTGAACACTGAAGCTTTCTTT	CASSRQLNTEAFF
TRBJ2-7	-	-	TRBV10-3	TGTGCCATCAGACATACAGCGGGTGGCGACGAGCAGTACTTC	CAIRHTAGGDEQYF
TRBJ2-3	-	-	TRBV6-1	TGTGCCAGCAGTGAACTTCAGGGCACAGATACGCAGTATTTT	CASSELQGTDTQYF
TRBJ2-5	-	-	TRBV5-4	TGTGCCAGCAGCTTAGGATCGCGGGAAGAGACCCAGTACTTC	CASSLGSREETQYF
TRBJ2-1	-	-	TRBV9	TGTGCCAGCAGCGTAGGTCAGTACAATGAGCAGTTCTTC	CASSVGQYNEQFF
TRBJ2-7	-	TRBD1	TRBV7-8	TGTGCCAGCAGACCAAGACAGGGAGCCTACGAGCAGTACTTC	CASRPRQGAYEQYF